This T cell receptor beta chain derives from a study of T cells after yellow fever vaccination. Whole-study context: Each low-cell-number fraction was prepared by means of SMART-Seq v4 Ultra Low Input.

Conversion of TCR transcripts into cDNA relied on 5'RACE template switching, which added a universal primer site and UMIs. TCRdb analysed the 5' RACE reads with MiXCR anew, one entry per CDR3 protein. This table has about 29,000 distinct CDR3 sequences, about 5% appearing once. Trimming removed 0 bases from V and 4 bases from J, with 10 bases in between. Germline V gene data show CDR1 as SGDLS and CDR2 as YYNGEE. This CDR3 is built from 14 residues. This clonotype showed up many times. V and J are TRBV9 and TRBJ1-1; D is unclear. This TCR came from a man aged 30 to 39 who received the YFV17D yellow fever vaccine. The sequenced sample was CD8+ T cells sorted from PBMCs, obtained 10 days after the yellow fever booster vaccination. The CDR3 here is CASSVGIDPTEAFF. CDR3 sequence (DNA): TGTGCCAGCAGCGTAGGGATCGACCCCACTGAAGCTTTCTTT.